The 22 T cell receptor beta chains below were found in one sample sequenced in a study of cytomegalovirus exposure and HLA in healthy donors. 60 Vbeta and 13 Jbeta primers were used in PCR. TCRdb's table, derived via immunoSEQ multiplex PCR, lists solely in-frame clones and lacks some. The sample includes 110,000 to 150,000 clones, about 70% seen only once; the top ten take roughly 1.8%. Sequencing used PBMCs. These receptors all stem from a woman between 40 and 55 years old in good health and CMV-seronegative.

The chain combines TRBV10-3 with TRBJ1-1; perhaps TRBD1 as D (5 bases). With 4 bases removed from V and 0 bases from J, the gap between germline ends came to 12 bases. CDR1 and CDR2 (germline): ENHRY, SYGVKD. This CDR3 spans 15 amino acids. CDR3 region: CAISGAGNMNTEAFF. The CDR3 nucleotides are TGTGCCATCAGTGGTGCAGGGAACATGAACACTGAAGCTTTCTTT.

This clone has only one observation. The chain uses TRBV7-2 and TRBJ2-3; 8 bases match TRBD1. Trimming cost V 5 bases and J 4 bases; bases outside gene matches: 2. The CDR3 loop spans 13 amino acids. Per germline, CDR1 SGHTA and CDR2 FQGNSA. CDR3 in DNA: TGTGCCAGCAGCCAGGACAGGGCAGATACGCAGTATTTT. Its translation: CASSQDRADTQYF.

This clone has only a few counts. The gene calls are TRBV27 and TRBJ1-2, with D maybe TRBD1 (5 bases). Germline CDR1 MNHEY, CDR2 SMNVEV (reference sequence). Trimming removed 8 bases at V and 4 bases at J, with 17 bases between. The CDR3 totals 14 residues. The CDR3 loop is CASSPLGGTYGYTF. The CDR3, as DNA: TGTGCCAGCTCCCCCCTCGGGGGAACCTATGGCTACACCTTC.

The genes are TRBV4-2 and TRBJ2-7; the match to TRBD1 covers 12 bases. Germline trimming cut 3 bases from V and 5 bases from J; bases unmatched to any gene: 8. CDR3 size: 16 residues. Per germline, CDR1 LGHNA and CDR2 YNFKEQ. CDR3 DNA sequence: TGTGCCAGCAGCCAGGCTCCGGGACAGGGGGCCGACGAGCAGTACTTC. Its translation: CASSQAPGQGADEQYF.

The chain joins TRBV29-1 to TRBJ1-2; TRBD1 agrees at 11 bases. V trimming: 1 base; J trimming: 3 bases; junction bases outside the gene matches: 4. Germline assignment: CDR1 SQVTM and CDR2 ANQGSEA. The CDR3 is made up of 15 amino acids. As DNA, the CDR3 is TGCAGCGTTGAAGTGGGGACAGGGGGGGACTATGGCTACACCTTC. Its translation: CSVEVGTGGDYGYTF.

The V call is TRBV6-1, the J call TRBJ1-2; D unclear. Per the germline V gene, CDR1 is MNHNS and CDR2 is SASEGT. V was clipped by 4 bases and J by 5 bases, with 17 bases between them. This CDR3 spans 15 amino acids. The CDR3 coding sequence is TGTGCCAGCAGTGGGCCGAGGGTCGTGGGATATGGCTACACCTTC. It translates to CASSGPRVVGYGYTF.

The rearrangement links TRBV5-1 to TRBJ2-1, with D perhaps TRBD2 (7 bases). Germline assignment: CDR1 SGHRS and CDR2 YFSETQ. CDR3 size: 14 residues. With 2 bases removed from V and 5 bases from J, the gap between germline ends came to 11 bases. In DNA, the CDR3 is TGCGCCAGCAGCTTTGGGGGGGCACACAATGAGCAGTTCTTC. Translation: CASSFGGAHNEQFF.

This chain joins TRBV19 and TRBJ2-5; TRBD2 agrees at 9 bases. CDR1 LNHDA and CDR2 SQIVND come from the germline V gene (reference sequence). V was pared by 1 base and J by 5 bases, with 14 bases of the junction left unmatched. This CDR3 spans 18 amino acids. For the CDR3, the DNA is TGTGCCAGTAGTATAGGTTCAACGCTGGGACTAGCAGTGGAGACCCAGTACTTC. Translated: CASSIGSTLGLAVETQYF.

Notes on this clone: Its ends do not fully match the called genes, so a read error is possible. The rearrangement links TRBV7-9 to TRBJ2-1; TRBD2 agrees at 7 bases. CDR3 size: 15 residues. Germline CDR1 is SEHNR and CDR2 is FQNEAQ (reference sequence). The CDR3 loop is CSSSPHGTMIDEQFF. The CDR3 region has the DNA TGTTCCAGCAGCCCCCATGGGACTATGATAGATGAGCAGTTCTTC.

This clone came up once. The gene calls are TRBV30 and TRBJ1-1; 10 nucleotides line up with TRBD1. Germline V gene lookup returns CDR1 GTSNPN and CDR2 SVGIG (reference sequence). Trimming took 8 bases from V and 11 from J; bases not matched to a gene: 8. CDR3 length equals 11 residues. CDR3 DNA sequence: TGTGCCGGAGACAGGGGGCAGGTCGCTTTCTTT. Translation gives CAGDRGQVAFF.

In its sample, this clone was seen once. This chain uses TRBV2 with TRBJ2-3; 9 bases are a match to TRBD2. V gave up 6 bases and J gave up 3 bases; unmatched junction bases: 10. CDR1 SNHLY and CDR2 FYNNEI come from the germline V gene. The CDR3 runs to 16 residues. The CDR3 loop reads CASRGRVLAGTDTQYF. Written as DNA, the CDR3 is TGTGCCAGCAGGGGAAGGGTCCTAGCGGGGACAGATACGCAGTATTTT.

The chain recombines TRBV5-1 with TRBJ1-2, with 10 bases aligning to TRBD1. In germline, CDR1 is SGHRS, CDR2 YFSETQ. V shed 4 bases and J 5 bases; nucleotides not matched to a gene: 8. The CDR3 runs 15 residues. CDR3: CASSTDRGLRYGYTF. The CDR3 DNA is TGCGCCAGCAGCACCGACAGGGGGCTTAGGTATGGCTACACCTTC.

The chain has TRBV6-1 and TRBJ1-5; D is uncertain. Trimming took off 1 base at V and 1 base at J, with 8 bases between the two ends. Germline V gives CDR1 MNHNS, CDR2 SASEGT. There are 15 residues in the CDR3. The CDR3 region has the DNA TGTGCCAGCAGTGAAGAGGAGGGAAGCAATCAGCCCCAGCATTTT. Translated, it gives CASSEEEGSNQPQHF.

This chain uses TRBV6-1 with TRBJ1-2; 8 nucleotides align to TRBD1. This CDR3 is 12 amino acids long. Germline values: CDR1 MNHNS, CDR2 SASEGT. V shed 11 bases and J 8 bases; nucleotides not matched to a gene: 10. CDR3 nucleotides: TGTGCCGGGTCAGACAGGGGTGGAGGCTACACCTTC. Amino acids: CAGSDRGGGYTF.

The chain recombines TRBV27 with TRBJ1-2; the D gene is possibly TRBD1 (5 bases). The CDR3 contains 17 residues. Trimming shortened V by 2 bases and J by 5 bases, and 21 bases separated the two germline ends. Per the germline V gene, CDR1 is MNHEY and CDR2 is SMNVEV (reference sequence). The CDR3 region is CASSLLDGTGGIYGYTF. CDR3 nucleotide sequence: TGTGCCAGCAGTTTACTCGACGGAACGGGGGGGATATATGGCTACACCTTC.

The genes are TRBV21-1 and TRBJ1-5. TRBV21-1 corresponds to a pseudogene. This CDR3 comprises 16 residues. CDR3 nucleotide sequence: TGTGCCAGCAGCAAAGGGGGGGGCGCGGACAATCAGCCCCAGCATTTT. Translating it yields CASSKGGGADNQPQHF.

V gene TRBV30 combines with J gene TRBJ1-1; D might be TRBD1 (6 bases). Germline V gene lookup returns CDR1 GTSNPN and CDR2 SVGIG (reference sequence). V was trimmed by 3 bases and J by 1 base, leaving 9 bases between them. This CDR3 region has 13 residues. The CDR3 nucleotides are TGTGCCTGGAGGGAGACAGGGAACACTGAAGCTTTCTTT. Translation: CAWRETGNTEAFF.

This clone was observed a handful of times. The chain links TRBV6-1 to TRBJ2-7, with no clear D. The CDR3 covers 13 residues. Trimming removed 3 bases at V and 2 bases at J, with 8 bases between. Germline V gene lookup returns CDR1 MNHNS and CDR2 SASEGT. Written as DNA, the CDR3 is TGTGCCAGCAGTGATAAACAGACCTACGAGCAGTACTTC. Translated: CASSDKQTYEQYF.

This chain's CDR3 is CASSATGTAYEQYF. CDR3 DNA: TGTGCCAGCAGCGCGACCGGGACAGCCTACGAGCAGTACTTC. The chain is built from TRBV7-8 and TRBJ2-7, with 7 positions matching TRBD1. The CDR3 spans 14 residues. Germline lookup yields CDR1 SGHVS and CDR2 FQNEAQ. V gave up 5 bases and J gave up 2 bases; unmatched junction bases: 6.

V and J are TRBV19 and TRBJ1-5, with 9 bases that match TRBD1. CDR3 size: 15 residues. CDR1 and CDR2 (germline): LNHDA, SQIVND (reference sequence). V dropped 5 bases and J dropped 6; count of bases not matched to a gene: 8. The CDR3 loop is CASSVSGTGSQPQHF. In DNA form, the CDR3 reads TGTGCCAGTAGTGTCTCCGGGACAGGGAGTCAGCCCCAGCATTTT.

V is TRBV6-5 and J is TRBJ2-7; tentative D call: TRBD2 (5 bases). The CDR3 sequence is 12 residues long. Germline CDR1 is MNHEY and CDR2 is SVGAGI. Between the trimmed V and J ends, which lost 6 bases and 0 bases, there was a span of 6 bases. CDR3 in DNA: TGTGCCAGCAGGGGGAGCTCCTACGAGCAGTACTTC. Amino acids: CASRGSSYEQYF.

This clone was counted a few times. The chain uses TRBV6-6 and TRBJ2-1, with 7 bases aligning to TRBD1. CDR1 and CDR2 from the germline V gene are MNHNY and SVGAGI (reference sequence). Trimming removed 6 bases from V and 2 bases from J; junction bases left unmatched: 7. CDR3 size: 15 residues. CDR3 loop: CASRDQGVAYNEQFF. The CDR3 region has the DNA TGTGCCAGCAGGGATCAGGGGGTAGCCTACAATGAGCAGTTCTTC.